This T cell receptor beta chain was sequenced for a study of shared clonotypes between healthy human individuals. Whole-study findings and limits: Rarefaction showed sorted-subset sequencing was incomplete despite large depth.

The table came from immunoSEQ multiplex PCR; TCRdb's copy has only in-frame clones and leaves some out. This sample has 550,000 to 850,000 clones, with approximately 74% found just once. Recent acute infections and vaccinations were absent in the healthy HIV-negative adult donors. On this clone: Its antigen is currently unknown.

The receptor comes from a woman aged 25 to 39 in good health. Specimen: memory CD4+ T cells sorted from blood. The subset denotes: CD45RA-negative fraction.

This CDR3 is CASTAGKGTRSYEQYF. The CDR3 region has the DNA TGTGCCAGCACCGCGGGAAAGGGGACTAGGTCTTACGAGCAGTACTTC. The chain recombines TRBV7-9 with TRBJ2-7, with 8 bases aligning to TRBD2. In germline, CDR1 is SEHNR, CDR2 FQNEAQ (reference sequence). V shed 7 bases and J 4 bases; nucleotides not matched to a gene: 15. CDR3 length equals 16 residues.